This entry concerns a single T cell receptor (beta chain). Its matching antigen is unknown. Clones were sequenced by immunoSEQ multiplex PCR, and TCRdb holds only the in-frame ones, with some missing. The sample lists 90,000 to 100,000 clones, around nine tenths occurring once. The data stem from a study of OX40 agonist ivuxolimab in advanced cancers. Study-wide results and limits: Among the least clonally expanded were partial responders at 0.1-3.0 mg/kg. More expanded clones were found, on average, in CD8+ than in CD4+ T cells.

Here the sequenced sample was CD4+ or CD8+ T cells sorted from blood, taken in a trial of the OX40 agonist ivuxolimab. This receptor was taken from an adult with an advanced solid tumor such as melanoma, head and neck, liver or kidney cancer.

The CDR3 DNA reads TGTGCCAGCAGTTTTCCCGGGGTAGCCTACGAGCAGTACTTC. Amino acid sequence: CASSFPGVAYEQYF. The genes are TRBV28 and TRBJ2-7; maybe TRBD2 (5 bases). There are 14 residues in the CDR3. The germline gives CDR1 MDHEN, CDR2 SYDVKM. Trimming removed 3 bases from V and 2 bases from J, with 11 bases in between. Full variable domain (rest looked up from reference TRBV28 and TRBJ2-7): DVKVTQSSRYLVKRTGEKVFLECVQDMDHENMFWYRQDPGLGLRLIYFSYDVKMKEKGDIPEGYSVSREKKERFSLILESASTNQTSMYLCASSFPGVAYEQYFGPGTRLTVT.